The subject of this entry is one TCR beta chain. Its antigen remains unidentified. The donors were part of the validation cohort of over a hundred subjects. That cohort was separate from the first cohort, which comprised 670 or so subjects. The data are from a study of cytomegalovirus exposure and HLA in healthy donors. Libraries were prepared by immunoSEQ multiplex PCR; TCRdb keeps only in-frame clonotypes and omits some of them. The data contain a few hundred thousand clones, about 90% of them seen just once; the ten biggest clones take up approximately 3%. General study results and limits: The listing of some 170 TCR beta chains classed them as cytomegalovirus-associated. As confirmed in vitro, three CMV-associated chains were specific for CMV antigens.

The TCR sequence derives from a woman in her twenties or thirties in good health and CMV-seronegative. The specimen sequenced was PBMCs.

The CDR3 DNA reads as TGTGCCAGCAGCTTAGCTCAGGGACAGGGGACCTACGAGCAGTACTTC. The encoded protein is CASSLAQGQGTYEQYF. V gene TRBV7-2 combines with J gene TRBJ2-7, with 10 bases that match TRBD1. The CDR3 is 16 residues long. V was clipped by 0 bases and J by 2 bases; unmatched bases: 4. CDR1 and CDR2 (germline): SGHTA, FQGNSA.